This T cell receptor (beta chain) was identified during a study of blood T cell repertoires in COVID-19. Whole-study context: The study drew acute and convalescent COVID-19 samples from the United States, Italy and Spain. Nucleic acid was either cDNA or gDNA, and it came from T cells, B-cell-depleted T cells, or PBMCs.

How the authors handled the data: Reference gene primer amplification gave nucleated cell count estimates. TCRdb's copy holds only in-frame clones and misses some; the assay was immunoSEQ multiplex PCR. D and trimming come from the DNA, and the V and J calls and clone size come from that table. The sample consists of over 45,000 clones, over 75% of them appearing once. Unmatched junction bases numbered 14, after V lost 4 bases and J lost 4 bases. Germline V gene data show CDR1 as SGHRS and CDR2 as YFSETQ. The CDR3 is 17 residues long. Material for sequencing was peripheral blood. The origin of this receptor is a man aged 50 or older with active COVID-19. V usage is TRBV5-1 and J usage is TRBJ2-5; the match to TRBD2 covers 9 bases. For the CDR3, the DNA is TGCGCCAGCAGCCCTCAAGGGCGGGAGGGCCTAAGAGAGACCCAGTACTTC. This gives the protein CASSPQGREGLRETQYF.